Listed below are T cell receptor beta chains from one sample, sequenced in a study of T cells in Graves' hyperthyroidism and ophthalmopathy. From the multiplex PCR reads, TCRdb called clonotypes with MiXCR, one entry per CDR3 protein. Here the sample spans approximately 490,000 distinct CDR3 sequences, approximately 22% being singletons. Sequencing was done on a sample of blood. These receptor sequences come from an older woman with Graves' ophthalmopathy. CDR3s include the opening cysteine and the closing phenylalanine or tryptophan. A D gene is named only where the DNA matches it firmly. Clone size is not always given. Where it is, it says once, few, many or a class for expanded clones.

j_gene,v_gene,abundance,d_gene,CDR3nt,CDR3aa
TRBJ2-1,TRBV5-1,few,TRBD2,TGCGCCAGCAGCCCGACTGCGCCGGGACTAGCGGGAAACAATGAGCAGTTCTTC,CASSPTAPGLAGNNEQFF
TRBJ2-7,TRBV6-2/TRBV6-3,few,TRBD2,TGTGCCAGCAGTTTAGTAGGACTAGCGGGAGAATACGAGCAGTACTTC,CASSLVGLAGEYEQYF
TRBJ1-5,TRBV20-1,many,-,TGCAGTGCTAGGTGGGGAGTAAACAATCAGCCCCAGCATTTT,CSARWGVNNQPQHF
TRBJ2-1,TRBV2,many,TRBD2,TGTGCCAGCAGTGAAGAAATAGCGGGAGGCAATGAGCAGTTCTTC,CASSEEIAGGNEQFF
TRBJ2-5,TRBV28,many,-,TGTGCCAGCAGTTTGAGCGTGTTGGGGGAGACCCAGTACTTC,CASSLSVLGETQYF
TRBJ2-4,TRBV24-1,-,-,TGTGCCACCAGCGTACCGGGGGCGGACATTCAGTACTTC,CATSVPGADIQYF
TRBJ2-7,TRBV12-3/TRBV12-4,few,-,TGTGCCAGCAGTTTCTATTCACTCGCCTACGAGCAGTACTTC,CASSFYSLAYEQYF
TRBJ1-2,TRBV20-1,-,-,TGCAGTGCTAGGGGCAGGTTATATGGCTACACCTTC,CSARGRLYGYTF
TRBJ2-2,TRBV10-3,many,TRBD2,TGTGCCATCAGTGAGACTAGCGGCGCATCCACCGGGGAGCTGTTTTTT,CAISETSGASTGELFF
TRBJ1-1,TRBV19,few,-,TGTGCCAGTAGTATAGTAGGGATCACTGAAGCTTTCTTT,CASSIVGITEAFF
TRBJ2-7,TRBV24-1,many,-,TGTGCCACCAGTGTCGGGGAATCCTCTTACGAGCAGTACTTC,CATSVGESSYEQYF
TRBJ2-5,TRBV3-1,-,-,TGTGCCAGCAGCCAAGGGGGGTTGGGTGGGGAGACCCAGTACTTC,CASSQGGLGGETQYF
TRBJ2-2,TRBV20-1,-,-,TGCAGTGCTAGAGTCAACCTCAACACCGGGGAGCTGTTTTTT,CSARVNLNTGELFF
TRBJ2-3,TRBV19,-,-,TGTGCCAGTAGTATGGTAATAGCGATGGCAGATACGCAGTATTTT,CASSMVIAMADTQYF
TRBJ2-2,TRBV3-1,few,-,TGTGCCAGCAGCCAAATACTTAACACCGGGGAGCTGTTTTTT,CASSQILNTGELFF
TRBJ1-2,TRBV7-8,few,TRBD1,TGTGCCAGCAGCTCGACAGGGGGAAGTCATGGCTACACCTTC,CASSSTGGSHGYTF
TRBJ1-2,TRBV19,-,-,TGTGCCAGTAGTATAGCCAGGGGTAATGGCTATGGCTACACCTTC,CASSIARGNGYGYTF
TRBJ2-2,TRBV6-5,few,TRBD2,TGTGCCAGCAGTTACGACCTAGCGGGAGGGCCGACGGCCGGGGAGCTGTTTTTT,CASSYDLAGGPTAGELFF
TRBJ2-2,TRBV29-1,-,TRBD1,TGCAGCGTTAGGACAGGGGAGCCCTTTTACACCGGGGAGCTGTTTTTT,CSVRTGEPFYTGELFF
TRBJ2-7,TRBV5-5,-,-,TGTGCCAGCAGCATTGGGACCCGAACGGGAGAGCAGTACTTC,CASSIGTRTGEQYF
TRBJ2-2,TRBV5-1,few,-,TGCGCCAGCAGCTTGGCCGGGACATCCGGGGAGCTGTTTTTT,CASSLAGTSGELFF